Reported below is one T cell receptor beta chain. The antigen is not known. The data belong to a study of siplizumab effects on memory and regulatory T cells. Study findings and constraints: Naive T cells, seemingly more diverse than memory cells, seemed major alloresponse contributors.

Repertoires were generated with immunoSEQ multiplex PCR, while TCRdb's copy carries only in-frame clones and drops some. The repertoire has 110,000 or so clones, roughly 94% of them found once; the top ten carry under 0.75%. The sequence was collected from a human donor in good health. The sample was Tregs sorted from blood.

The CDR3 nucleotides read TGTGCCAGCAGCCAGGGACTAGCGGGACACTACGAGCAGTACTTC. Its protein product is CASSQGLAGHYEQYF. The chain joins TRBV5-6 to TRBJ2-7, with 13 bases aligning to TRBD2. Germline trimming cut 4 bases from V and 3 bases from J; bases unmatched to any gene: 4. This CDR3 spans 15 amino acids. Germline CDR1 and CDR2: SGHDT and YYEEEE.